This T cell receptor (beta chain) was sequenced for a study of T cells in Graves' hyperthyroidism and ophthalmopathy. Aged 18 to 65, the patients had hyperthyroidism that was newly diagnosed and had lasted under 2 months. The sample holds many counts of this clonotype. Its antigen is currently unknown. RNA transcripts gave rise to amplified TCR beta CDR3 regions. HTBI primers were used for first-round RT-PCR of the TCR CDR3. MiXCR was run by TCRdb on the multiplex PCR reads, yielding one entry per CDR3 protein. Among 480,000 or so distinct CDR3 sequences, approximately 15% were seen once, and the ten largest hold less than 20%. The study, taken as a whole, reports: Blood also contained most expanded thyroid clonotypes above 0.001.

Sequenced material: blood. The sequence was collected from a woman between 18 and 29 years old with Graves' hyperthyroidism.

The CDR3 loop is CASSLGPGGPRLGELFF. As DNA, the CDR3 is TGTGCCAGCAGTTTAGGTCCAGGGGGCCCCCGACTGGGGGAGCTGTTTTTT. The rearrangement uses TRBV12-3 or TRBV12-4 and TRBJ2-2; 8 bases align to TRBD1. With 1 base clipped from V and 8 bases from J, the junction kept 12 bases outside the gene matches. CDR3 length: 17 residues.